This T cell receptor beta chain emerged from a study of shared clonotypes between healthy human individuals (dated by TCRdb to about 2020). At the level of the whole study: A few men and two women, aged 18 to 49 years, made up the cohort. For each donor, CD4 naive and CD4 memory were each given three plates, CD8 naive was given two plates, and CD8 memory was given one plate. The study deeply sequenced blood TCR repertoires of about 5 healthy adults to estimate repertoire size and the extent of clonotype sharing between individuals. Libraries were prepared and TCR repertoires were sequenced by different laboratories using diverse techniques, in order to increase sequencing depth and limit assay-specific biases. Per donor, leukapheresis produced somewhere between about 0.9 and 9.5 billion PBMCs.

Comments on this clone: Its antigen target is currently unknown. Base qualities are not recorded, but no much larger clone differs from it by a single base.

CDR3 length: 17 amino acids, cysteine to phenylalanine. The kept DNA is CDR3 alone, 51 bases in frame from the first base. The V end loses 0 bases and the J end loses 5 bases, and a stretch of 21 bases separates them. The germline V gene gives CDR1 as SQVTM and CDR2 as ANQGSEA. Using the deep immunoSEQ assay, TCR CDR3 regions were amplified from genomic DNA by multiplex PCR. Extracted genomic DNA from each cell subset was spread evenly across all wells of several immunoSEQ 96-well plates, with each plate serving as a replicate. For sorted subsets, about 220 ng of genomic DNA, equivalent to some 30,000 T cell genomes, went into each replicate PCR. The purified libraries were quantified using a Qubit 3.0 fluorometer, sized with a Bioanalyzer 2100, and then quantified again using the KAPA Library Quantification kit. A separate single-read 150-cycle Illumina NextSeq 550 flow cell was used to sequence each immunoSEQ 96-well plate. As for the original processing: The immunoSEQ output contained only junctional sequences without quality scores, so filtering could not match that applied to full-length reads. Sequences were annotated with PyIR, a Python wrapper for IgBLAST v1.9, using IMGT germline references to assign V/J genes and CDR3. Reads were removed for weak V/J assignments (E-value above 1e-6), missing CDR3, stop codons, out-of-frame junctions, or ambiguous translated residues. V3J clonotypes were defined by identical inferred V gene, J gene, and CDR3 amino acid sequence. Percentage overlap between repertoires was calculated by dividing the number of shared unique clonotypes by the size of the smaller repertoire. Richness of each repertoire was evaluated using RTK rarefaction, the Chao1 estimator, and Recon v2.1 estimates of unobserved clonotypes. OLGA was used to compute generation probabilities for all TCRbeta clonotypes that the gDNA method yielded from a few donors. TCRdb carries this immuneACCESS record with in-frame sequences only. Its versions omit some clonotypes, under half of them owing to an unresolved V gene in the studies checked, with the rest unexplained. D and trimming were read from the DNA, whereas the V and J calls and clone size are those reported in that table. The sample records 550,000 to 700,000 clones, 73% of which are singletons. The top ten hold around 2% of the sample.

General study outcomes and caveats: Clonotypes shared by all four sorted-subset donors showed higher generation probabilities than non-shared clonotypes. The genetic and exposure-history diversity represented was limited by the small number of donors. Across several donors, roughly 5.4% of naive CD4, around 3.3% of naive CD8, approximately 2.5% of memory CD4, and 0.4% of memory CD8 clonotypes were shared. Even with the large sequencing depth, rarefaction of the sorted-subset datasets indicated that sequencing was incomplete. Based on pairwise subsampling, the degree of clonotype sharing among donors was expected to be affected by sequencing depth. Only blood was sampled, and tissue TCR repertoires likely differ from those in blood. Naive subsets generally had larger estimated clonotype richness than memory subsets.

Donors were healthy HIV-negative adults with no recently reported acute infections or vaccinations. Every donor was a Caucasian adult residing in Nashville, Tennessee, USA. Magnetic negative selection was used to enrich CD4+ T cells, after which naive cells were positively selected on CD45RA and the negative fraction became the memory subset. After blood collection by leukapheresis, PBMCs were isolated using Ficoll-Histopaque density gradient centrifugation and then cryopreserved in the vapor phase of liquid nitrogen. Analytical flow cytometry was used to check the purity and quantity of every magnetically sorted T cell population. From each sorted fraction, genomic DNA was isolated and quantified by UV absorbance on a Nanodrop 2000c.

The sequence is built from TRBV29-1 and TRBJ2-3; the D gene is perhaps TRBD2, from 6 matching bases. The sequence came from a woman aged 25 to 39 in good health. Material: memory CD4+ T cells sorted from blood. The cell subset or site label corresponds to: CD45RA-negative fraction. Read as DNA, the sequence is TGCAGCGTTGAAGAAGGGAGTAGCGGAGGGGCGGAAGATACGCAGTATTTT. The encoded protein is CSVEEGSSGGAEDTQYF.